This entry lists 28 T cell receptor beta chains sequenced from one sample in a study of T-cell memory formation after mild COVID-19. TCRdb recomputed calls from the 5' RACE reads with MiXCR, one row per CDR3 protein. This sample carries 300,000 to 350,000 distinct CDR3 sequences, 14% of them seen once, and the ten largest clones take roughly a fifth. The sequenced sample was PBMCs or a T cell subset sorted from them (not recorded which). Receptors originate from a man aged 18 to 30 who had mild COVID-19 (a few samples of this study predate the infection). Cell type and time point are not known.

The chain links TRBV6-5 to TRBJ2-6; D is ambiguous. Deletions cut 6 bases from V and 0 bases from J, with 12 bases between. CDR3 length: 16 residues. The germline V gene has CDR1 MNHEY and CDR2 SVGAGI. In DNA, the CDR3 is TGTGCCAGCAGAATTGACGGCAGCTCTGGGGCCAACGTCCTGACTTTC. Translating gives CASRIDGSSGANVLTF.

This clonotype was found a few times. J is TRBJ2-7 and V is TRBV13; no firm D call. V was pared by 0 bases and J by 2 bases, with 11 bases between. Germline CDR1 is PRHDT and CDR2 is FYEKMQ (reference sequence). The CDR3 runs 15 residues. CDR3 sequence: CASSLGPAEAYEQYV. As DNA, the CDR3 is TGTGCCAGCAGCTTAGGCCCGGCAGAGGCCTACGAGCAGTACGTC.

This clonotype was seen more than once but under ten times. The chain carries TRBV7-2 and TRBJ2-7, with TRBD1 matching over 11 bases. The V gene end was trimmed by 2 bases and the J gene end by 2 bases; junction bases not matched to a gene: 2. Germline values: CDR1 SGHTA, CDR2 FQGNSA. The CDR3 is 15 amino acids. The CDR3 here is CASSLSGQGAYEQYF. The CDR3 nucleotides are TGTGCCAGCAGCTTATCGGGACAGGGGGCCTACGAGCAGTACTTC. The variable domain in full, with the rest retrieved from reference TRBV7-2 and TRBJ2-7, is GAGVSQSPSNKVTEKGKDVELRCDPISGHTALYWYRQSLGQGLEFLIYFQGNSAPDKSGLPSDRFSAERTGGSVSTLTIQRTQQEDSAVYLCASSLSGQGAYEQYFGPGTRLTVT.

This chain joins TRBV20-1 and TRBJ2-1, with no clear D. V was pared by 7 bases and J by 3 bases, with 19 bases between. CDR1 DFQATT and CDR2 SNEGSKA come from the germline V gene (reference sequence). The CDR3 totals 15 residues. CDR3 protein: CSGTARNRFYNEQFF. For the CDR3, the DNA is TGCAGTGGCACAGCAAGAAATAGGTTCTACAATGAGCAGTTCTTC.

CDR3 sequence reads: CASTPNTEAFF. Here the CDR3 DNA reads TGTGCCAGCACCCCGAACACTGAAGCTTTCTTT. The V gene is TRBV2, the J gene TRBJ1-1; no clear D gene. There are 11 residues in the CDR3. Trimming took 7 bases from V and 1 from J, leaving 4 bases between them. Germline V lookup: CDR1 SNHLY, CDR2 FYNNEI. Full variable domain (outside the CDR3, taken from reference TRBV2 and TRBJ1-1): EPEVTQTPSHQVTQMGQEVILRCVPISNHLYFYWYRQILGQKVEFLVSFYNNEISEKSEIFDDQFSVERPDGSNFTLKIRSTKLEDSAMYFCASTPNTEAFFGQGTRLTVV.

V gene TRBV6-2 or TRBV6-3 combines with J gene TRBJ2-1; D unclear. CDR3 length equals 11 residues. The V gene lost 6 bases and the J gene lost 4 bases, with 4 bases spanning the gap. Germline V gene data show CDR1 as MNHEY and CDR2 as SVGEGT. The chain's CDR3 is CASRRYNEQFF. The DNA for the CDR3 is TGTGCCAGCAGACGGTACAATGAGCAGTTCTTC.

This clonotype was picked up a small number of times. The chain employs TRBV4-1 and TRBJ2-7, with a weak D call TRBD1 (5 bases). The CDR3 is made up of 13 amino acids. Trimming left V 1 base short and J 6 bases short, with 10 bases between. Germline values: CDR1 MGHRA, CDR2 YSYEKL. The CDR3: CASSQARQTEQYF. The CDR3 DNA reads as TGCGCCAGCAGCCAAGCTCGACAGACCGAGCAGTACTTC.

The table lists this clonotype with a few counts. This chain links TRBV12-3 or TRBV12-4 with TRBJ2-3; tentative D call: TRBD2 (6 bases). The CDR3 loop spans 15 amino acids. V lost 5 bases and J lost 0, with 12 bases in between. CDR3 sequence reads: CASSLAGSSTDTQYF. Here the CDR3 DNA reads TGTGCCAGCAGTCTCGCGGGGAGTAGCACAGATACGCAGTATTTT.

This clonotype was seen a few times. The CDR3 spells CASSQADRSYGYTF. DNA of the CDR3: TGCGCCAGCAGCCAGGCAGACAGATCCTATGGCTACACCTTC. This rearrangement joins TRBV4-1 to TRBJ1-2; D is perhaps TRBD1 (5 bases). Germline V gives CDR1 MGHRA, CDR2 YSYEKL. The CDR3 contains 14 residues. Trimming took 3 bases from V and 4 from J, leaving 12 bases between them.

The chain joins TRBV4-1 to TRBJ1-6; D call uncertain. V lost 0 bases to trimming and J lost 15 bases, with 12 bases between them. Germline V lookup: CDR1 MGHRA, CDR2 YSYEKL. The CDR3 covers 13 residues. This CDR3 reads CASSQDLLRGLHF. CDR3 DNA sequence: TGCGCCAGCAGCCAAGACCTGCTCCGGGGCCTCCACTTT.

This clonotype was found a few times. The chain links TRBV29-1 to TRBJ2-5, with TRBD2 as a possible D gene (6 bases). Germline CDR1 and CDR2: SQVTM and ANQGSEA. Trimming cost V 0 bases and J 1 base, with 15 bases left between them. The CDR3 sequence is 16 residues long. In DNA form, the CDR3 reads TGCAGCGTTGAAGAGGGCAGAGCCGGGGGCCAAGAGACCCAGTACTTC. It codes for CSVEEGRAGGQETQYF. The whole variable domain, filled in from reference TRBV29-1 and TRBJ2-5, reads SAVISQKPSRDICQRGTSLTIQCQVDSQVTMMFWYRQQPGQSLTLIATANQGSEATYESGFVIDKFPISRPNLTFSTLTVSNMSPEDSSIYLCSVEEGRAGGQETQYFGPGTRLLVL.

This clonotype was counted a few times. The chain joins TRBV10-3 to TRBJ2-2; D uncertain. This CDR3 comprises 15 residues. CDR1 is ENHRY and CDR2 is SYGVKD in the germline V gene. V lost 4 bases to trimming and J lost 0 bases, with 9 bases between them. CDR3 coding DNA: TGTGCCATCAGTGTAAGACTCACGAACACCGGGGAGCTGTTTTTT. Translating it yields CAISVRLTNTGELFF.

This clonotype was detected many times. The chain links TRBV6-2 or TRBV6-3 to TRBJ2-1; possible D gene TRBD2, 5 bases. V lost 6 bases, J lost 7 bases, and 16 bases lay in between. Germline CDR1 is MNHEY and CDR2 is SVGEGT. The CDR3 length is 14 residues. The CDR3 DNA sequence: TGTGCCAGCAGGGACTCTAAGGTAGGGAATGAGCAGTTCTTC. This translates into CASRDSKVGNEQFF.

This rearrangement joins TRBV24-1 to TRBJ1-4; TRBD1 aligns across 7 bases. V shed 3 bases and J 7 bases; nucleotides not matched to a gene: 7. This CDR3 region has 15 residues. Germline CDR1 and CDR2: KGHDR and SFDVKD. As DNA, the CDR3 is TGTGCCACCAGTGATACTACAGGGGATCGTGAAAAACTGTTTTTT. It yields the protein CATSDTTGDREKLFF.

The genes are TRBV25-1 and TRBJ2-3; TRBD1 matches 10 bases. CDR1 MGHDK and CDR2 SYGVNS come from the germline V gene. The J segment lost 4 bases and the V segment lost 7 bases, leaving 5 bases of the junction unmatched. This CDR3 spans 14 amino acids. In DNA form, the CDR3 reads TGTGCCAGCAAGGACAGGGGGACGTCAGATACGCAGTATTTT. Translated, it gives CASKDRGTSDTQYF.

The rearrangement joins TRBV12-5 to TRBJ2-3; D unclear. This CDR3 is 15 amino acids long. The ends were cut back, 4 bases at V and 0 bases at J, with 11 bases in the middle. CDR1 is LGHNT and CDR2 is FRNRAP in the germline V gene. The chain's CDR3 is CASGSTGRSTDTQYF. The CDR3 nucleotides are TGTGCTAGTGGTTCCACCGGACGGAGCACAGATACGCAGTATTTT.

This chain joins TRBV5-1 and TRBJ2-2; 7 bases agree with TRBD1. The V gene end was trimmed by 0 bases and the J gene end by 0 bases; junction bases not matched to a gene: 5. From germline, CDR1 is SGHRS and CDR2 YFSETQ. This CDR3 comprises 17 residues. CDR3 sequence reads: CASSLGDRLANTGELFF. CDR3 coding DNA: TGCGCCAGCAGCTTGGGGGACAGACTCGCGAACACCGGGGAGCTGTTTTTT.

This sequence joins TRBV7-2 and TRBJ1-4, with D perhaps TRBD1 (5 bases). CDR3 size: 16 residues. Trimming pared 5 bases from V and 3 bases from J, leaving 16 bases between. Germline V gives CDR1 SGHTA, CDR2 FQGNSA. Written as DNA, the CDR3 is TGTGCCAGCAGCCCGAGGGCACAGGCATCTAATGAAAAACTGTTTTTT. As protein: CASSPRAQASNEKLFF. The complete variable domain, with remaining parts taken from reference TRBV7-2 and TRBJ1-4, reads GAGVSQSPSNKVTEKGKDVELRCDPISGHTALYWYRQSLGQGLEFLIYFQGNSAPDKSGLPSDRFSAERTGGSVSTLTIQRTQQEDSAVYLCASSPRAQASNEKLFFGSGTQLSVL.

This clonotype appeared a few times. V usage is TRBV18 and J usage is TRBJ1-1, with D perhaps matching TRBD1 (6 bases). CDR3 length: 15 residues. With 5 bases removed from V and 1 base from J, the gap between germline ends came to 14 bases. In germline, CDR1 is KGHSH, CDR2 LQKENI. In nucleotides, the CDR3 is TGTGCCAGCTCATCTATTCCGGGACAGAACACTGAAGCTTTCTTT. It codes for CASSSIPGQNTEAFF. The complete variable domain, with remaining parts taken from reference TRBV18 and TRBJ1-1, reads NAGVMQNPRHLVRRRGQEARLRCSPMKGHSHVYWYRQLPEEGLKFMVYLQKENIIDESGMPKERFSAEFPKEGPSILRIQQVVRGDSAAYFCASSSIPGQNTEAFFGQGTRLTVV.

This clonotype was counted between two and nine times. The gene calls are TRBV11-2 and TRBJ2-5, with 9 bases that match TRBD2. The germline V gene has CDR1 SGHAT and CDR2 FQNNGV. Trimming cost V 5 bases and J 2 bases; bases outside gene matches: 6. This CDR3 has 15 amino acids. CDR3 in DNA: TGTGCCAGCAGCCGGACTAGCGTTATTCAAGAGACCCAGTACTTC. Protein sequence: CASSRTSVIQETQYF.

This chain joins TRBV15 and TRBJ2-6; D might be TRBD2 (6 bases). The germline V gene has CDR1 LNHNV and CDR2 YYDKDF (reference sequence). The CDR3 extends over 16 amino acids. Trimming cost V 6 bases and J 0 bases, with 12 bases left between them. CDR3 residues: CATSTGGYSGANVLTF. The CDR3 DNA follows: TGTGCCACCAGTACCGGAGGGTACTCTGGGGCCAACGTCCTGACTTTC.

The V gene is TRBV7-9, the J gene TRBJ2-5, with D unresolved. V dropped 1 base and J dropped 3 bases, with 9 bases sitting between them. Germline V lookup: CDR1 SEHNR, CDR2 FQNEAQ (reference sequence). The CDR3 spans 14 residues. As DNA, the CDR3 is TGTGCCAGCAGCTTAGAACAGAGAGAAGAGACCCAGTACTTC. Encoded protein: CASSLEQREETQYF.

V usage is TRBV7-2 and J usage is TRBJ1-1; 7 nucleotides align to TRBD1. CDR3 length equals 12 residues. The V segment lost 5 bases and the J segment 12 bases; nucleotides outside the gene matches: 9. The germline V gene has CDR1 SGHTA and CDR2 FQGNSA. CDR3 residues: CASSPMGQRTFF. For the CDR3, the DNA is TGTGCCAGCAGCCCCATGGGACAGCGAACTTTCTTT.

This clonotype has only a few counts. V usage is TRBV29-1 and J usage is TRBJ2-3; D is unclear. The CDR3 contains 13 residues. Trimming removed 8 bases from V and 2 bases from J, with 14 bases in between. Germline CDR1 reads SQVTM; CDR2 reads ANQGSEA. The CDR3 here is CSPREYNTDTQYF. The DNA for the CDR3 is TGCAGCCCTAGAGAATACAACACAGATACGCAGTATTTT.

This chain links TRBV6-5 with TRBJ1-4, with D possibly being TRBD1 (6 bases). Trimming left V 6 bases short and J 8 bases short, with 13 bases between. CDR1 and CDR2 from the germline V gene are MNHEY and SVGAGI. The CDR3 is made up of 13 amino acids. The chain's CDR3 is CASRRTVDEKLFF. In DNA, the CDR3 is TGTGCCAGCAGAAGGACAGTAGACGAAAAACTGTTTTTT.

In its sample, this clonotype was seen many times. This chain links TRBV27 with TRBJ2-1; D remains ambiguous. Germline CDR1 is MNHEY and CDR2 is SMNVEV (reference sequence). This CDR3 contains 14 residues. V was shortened by 2 bases and J by 0 bases, with 5 bases between the two germline ends. Here the CDR3 reads CASSLDSSYNEQFF. Here the CDR3 DNA reads TGTGCCAGCAGTTTAGACTCCTCCTACAATGAGCAGTTCTTC.

This clonotype was seen at least ten times. The chain carries TRBV7-2 and TRBJ1-2, with 8 bases fitting TRBD1. V shed 2 bases, J shed 5 bases, and the junction held 7 bases outside the gene matches. The CDR3 has 15 amino acids. CDR1 is SGHTA and CDR2 is FQGNSA in the germline V gene. CDR3 nucleotides: TGTGCCAGCAGCTTACTCAGGGGGCTAGAATATGGCTACACCTTC. It translates to CASSLLRGLEYGYTF.

This clonotype was seen only a few times. The CDR3 bases are TGTGCCAGCGGGGGTAGCGGGTGGGCCTACGAGCAGTACTTC. Translating it yields CASGGSGWAYEQYF. The V and J genes are TRBV12-3 or TRBV12-4 and TRBJ2-7; 7 bases are shared with TRBD2. The CDR3 covers 14 residues. With 8 bases clipped from V and 2 bases from J, the junction kept 9 bases outside the gene matches.